What follows are 12 T cell receptor beta chains derived from one specimen sequenced in a study of blood T cell repertoires in COVID-19. Libraries were prepared by immunoSEQ multiplex PCR; TCRdb keeps only in-frame clonotypes and omits some of them. The sample lists fewer than 50,000 clones; 86% were seen once. Sequenced input: peripheral blood. These receptors were collected from a human donor in a cohort sampled during active COVID-19.

As DNA, the CDR3 is TGTGCCAGCAGCGTAGGGGGTGGTCGACTAGAGACCTACAATGAGCAGTTCTTC. Its protein is CASSVGGGRLETYNEQFF. This rearrangement joins TRBV9 to TRBJ2-1; TRBD2 is a possible D gene (6 bases). CDR3 size: 18 residues. Looked up from germline, CDR1 is SGDLS and CDR2 is YYNGEE. The V and J ends lost 0 bases and 2 bases respectively, with 18 bases between them.

This rearrangement joins TRBV6-5 to TRBJ2-1; 7 positions match TRBD2. The CDR3 is 15 amino acids. The V and J ends lost 5 bases and 1 base, in that order; junction bases with no gene match: 5. The germline gives CDR1 MNHEY, CDR2 SVGAGI. Here the CDR3 DNA reads TGTGCCAGCAGTCGACTAGCCGTATCCTACAATGAGCAGTTCTTC. Its protein product is CASSRLAVSYNEQFF.

V gene TRBV7-9 combines with J gene TRBJ2-2, with 9 positions matching TRBD1. The CDR3 runs to 16 residues. The V gene end was trimmed by 2 bases and the J gene end by 1 base; junction bases not matched to a gene: 2. CDR1 is SEHNR, CDR2 FQNEAQ, per germline (reference sequence). CDR3 sequence (DNA): TGTGCCAGCAGCTTACCGGGACAGGGGAACACCGGGGAGCTGTTTTTT. Residues: CASSLPGQGNTGELFF.

This chain joins TRBV7-2 and TRBJ2-3, with 14 bases aligning to TRBD2. Trimming took 5 bases from V and 0 from J; bases not matched to a gene: 7. CDR3 length: 18 residues. Germline V gene data show CDR1 as SGHTA and CDR2 as FQGNSA. CDR3 nucleotides: TGTGCCAGCAGCCCGGGACTAGCGGGGGTTTCTAGCACAGATACGCAGTATTTT. Its translation is CASSPGLAGVSSTDTQYF.

This clone was seen only a few times. This rearrangement joins TRBV6-5 to TRBJ2-7; TRBD1 agrees at 9 bases. The germline V gene encodes CDR1 MNHEY and CDR2 SVGAGI. The junction had 8 bases not matched to a gene; V was cut back by 6 bases and J by 2 bases. This CDR3 has 15 residues. The CDR3 coding sequence is TGTGCCAGCAGCCGGGACAGGGAAGGAACCTACGAGCAGTACTTC. It yields the protein CASSRDREGTYEQYF.

The CDR3 nucleotides read TGTGCCAGCAGTGACTCTGAGACAGGGGGATCGGAAAAACTGTTTTTT. Translating it yields CASSDSETGGSEKLFF. The genes are TRBV2 and TRBJ1-4, with 9 bases that match TRBD1. CDR3 length equals 16 residues. Trimming took 3 bases from V and 8 from J; bases not matched to a gene: 10. In germline, CDR1 is SNHLY, CDR2 FYNNEI.

This clone was detected once. V is TRBV21-1 and J is TRBJ2-7; TRBD1 is the table's D call, not checked against the DNA. TRBV21-1 is a known pseudogene. This CDR3 is built from 16 residues. CDR3 nucleotide sequence: TGTGCCAGCAGCAAAGTCTCATTGGACAGGGTCTACGAGCAGTACTTC. Translating gives CASSKVSLDRVYEQYF.

J is TRBJ1-3 and V is TRBV7-2, with D possibly being TRBD1 (5 bases). The CDR3 runs to 13 residues. Germline-derived CDR1 and CDR2 are SGHTA and FQGNSA. Trimming cost V 6 bases and J 3 bases, with 9 bases left between them. DNA of the CDR3: TGTGCCAGCAGGGGGGGAGGTGGAAACACCATATATTTT. Translation gives CASRGGGGNTIYF.

The rearrangement uses TRBV30 and TRBJ2-7, with TRBD1 matching 9 bases. Germline CDR1 and CDR2: GTSNPN and SVGIG (reference sequence). The trim removed 2 bases at V and 4 bases at J, leaving 9 bases unmatched. This CDR3 comprises 15 residues. The CDR3 DNA sequence: TGTGCCTGGAGTAAAGGGACAGGGTTGAGTTACGAGCAGTACTTC. This codes for CAWSKGTGLSYEQYF.

The chain recombines TRBV7-8 with TRBJ2-1; TRBD2 matches 7 bases. This CDR3 has 15 amino acids. With V trimmed by 6 bases and J by 6 bases, 11 bases remained unmatched. Germline CDR1 SGHVS, CDR2 FQNEAQ. CDR3 DNA sequence: TGTGCCAGCAGTGCAGCGGGACTGCCCCTCAATGAGCAGTTCTTC. Its protein is CASSAAGLPLNEQFF.

The gene calls are TRBV27 and TRBJ2-5; the match to TRBD2 covers 14 bases. The ends lost 2 bases at V and 5 bases at J; junction bases unmatched: 4. This CDR3 is built from 16 residues. CDR1 is MNHEY and CDR2 is SMNVEV in the germline V gene (reference sequence). The CDR3 DNA reads as TGTGCCAGCAGTTTACAGGGACTAGCGGGGGTGGAGACCCAGTACTTC. Translating gives CASSLQGLAGVETQYF.

The rearrangement links TRBV7-2 to TRBJ1-1, with 8 bases that match TRBD1. The CDR3 extends over 14 amino acids. In germline, CDR1 is SGHTA, CDR2 FQGNSA. Trimming removed 2 bases from V and 7 bases from J; junction bases left unmatched: 6. This chain's CDR3 is CASSLNHRGSEAFF. The CDR3 DNA reads as TGTGCCAGCAGCTTAAACCACAGGGGGAGTGAAGCTTTCTTT.